The source of this TCR beta chain is a study of shared clonotypes between healthy human individuals. Overall study results and limits: Depth of sequencing was expected to influence donor clonotype sharing.

To note about this clone: The antigen remains unidentified.

The germline CDR1 and CDR2 sequences are MDHEN and SYDVKM. Losses at the gene ends were 5 bases for V and 7 bases for J; bases not matched to a gene: 8. There are 14 residues in the CDR3. Generated by immunoSEQ multiplex PCR, the TCRdb table keeps only in-frame clones and is missing some. The data hold about 1.1 million clones, with around three quarters observed a single time. Specimen: memory CD4+ T cells from PBMCs. Sample subset: CD45RA-negative fraction. The chain couples TRBV28 to TRBJ2-1, with TRBD2 identical over 7 bases. The sequence derives from a man younger than 35 in good health. Some clones in this sample may be carry-over from other donors' samples. The CDR3 DNA reads as TGTGCCAGCAGTCCACCTGCGGGGGTGAATGAGCAGTTCTTC. Its protein is CASSPPAGVNEQFF.